The next 8 T cell receptor beta chains were all read from a single sample in a study of blood T cell repertoires in COVID-19. The data were produced by immunoSEQ multiplex PCR, yet TCRdb's version contains in-frame clones alone and is incomplete. The table has approximately 270,000 clones, 80% to 90% seen once; the top ten hold roughly 4%. The sequencing input was PBMCs or T cells enriched from blood (not recorded which). These receptor sequences come from a woman in her twenties or thirties with acute COVID-19.

V and J are TRBV5-1 and TRBJ2-7, with TRBD2 identical over 7 bases. The CDR3 runs 15 residues. The junction had 10 bases not matched to a gene; V was cut back by 4 bases and J by 3 bases. The germline gives CDR1 SGHRS, CDR2 YFSETQ. The CDR3 bases are TGCGCCAGCAGCGGGGATGGGCGGGGGTTCTACGAGCAGTACTTC. Amino acid sequence: CASSGDGRGFYEQYF. The complete variable domain, with remaining parts taken from reference TRBV5-1 and TRBJ2-7, reads KAGVTQTPRYLIKTRGQQVTLSCSPISGHRSVSWYQQTPGQGLQFLFEYFSETQRNKGNFPGRFSGRQFSNSRSEMNVSTLELGDSALYLCASSGDGRGFYEQYFGPGTRLTVT.

The chain uses TRBV30 and TRBJ1-5; a weak D match, TRBD1 (6 bases). The CDR3 covers 13 residues. V lost 2 bases and J lost 5, with 10 bases in between. The V gene's germline CDR1 is GTSNPN and CDR2 SVGIG (reference sequence). In DNA, the CDR3 is TGTGCCTGGAGTAGGGGGACCGATCAGCCCCAGCATTTT. It specifies CAWSRGTDQPQHF.

This chain joins TRBV27 and TRBJ1-2, with 8 positions matching TRBD1. The J segment lost 5 bases and the V segment lost 7 bases, leaving 12 bases of the junction unmatched. The CDR3 extends over 15 amino acids. CDR1 is MNHEY and CDR2 is SMNVEV in the germline V gene (reference sequence). The CDR3 sequence is CASTSLDRGDYGYTF. The CDR3 DNA reads as TGTGCCAGCACTTCCCTTGACAGGGGAGATTATGGCTACACCTTC.

The gene calls are TRBV7-8 and TRBJ1-2; 8 nucleotides align to TRBD1. V gave up 3 bases and J gave up 4 bases; unmatched junction bases: 13. The CDR3 has 17 residues. Germline lookup yields CDR1 SGHVS and CDR2 FQNEAQ. CDR3 amino acids: CASSLVPGTGKFYGYTF. CDR3 nucleotides: TGTGCCAGCAGCTTGGTCCCCGGGACAGGCAAGTTCTATGGCTACACCTTC.

The genes are TRBV7-8 and TRBJ2-1, with TRBD2 identical over 13 bases. Germline V gene sequence: CDR1 SGHVS, CDR2 FQNEAQ. V was pared by 3 bases and J by 8 bases, with 7 bases of the junction left unmatched. This CDR3 has 16 residues. The CDR3 sequence is CASSFLGLAGADEQFF. The CDR3 DNA reads TGTGCCAGCAGCTTTCTCGGACTAGCGGGAGCCGATGAGCAGTTCTTC.

The CDR3 sequence: CASSTPRGGGRCEQYF. The CDR3 region has the DNA TGTGCCAGTAGTACCCCGAGGGGGGGCGGGCGATGCGAGCAGTACTTC. The genes are TRBV19 and TRBJ2-7, with D possibly TRBD2 on 7 matching bases. This CDR3 is 16 amino acids long. V lost 4 bases to trimming and J lost 6 bases, with 22 bases between them. The germline CDR1 and CDR2 sequences are LNHDA and SQIVND (reference sequence). Full variable domain (remainder filled in from reference TRBV19 and TRBJ2-7): DGGITQSPKYLFRKEGQNVTLSCEQNLNHDAMYWYRQDPGQGLRLIYYSQIVNDFQKGDIAEGYSVSREKKESFPLTVTSAQKNPTAFYLCASSTPRGGGRCEQYFGPGTRLTVT.

This sequence joins TRBV29-1 and TRBJ2-7; the match to TRBD2 covers 8 bases. J gave up 5 bases and V 7 bases, and 4 bases lay outside the gene matches. The CDR3 runs to 11 residues. From germline, CDR1 is SQVTM and CDR2 ANQGSEA. The CDR3 coding sequence is TGCAGCGCCCGTAGCGGGGACGAGCAGTACTTC. Translating it yields CSARSGDEQYF.

The J gene is TRBJ1-5, the V gene TRBV6-1; 7 bases align to TRBD1. This CDR3 comprises 16 residues. J gave up 6 bases and V 1 base, and 9 bases lay outside the gene matches. Germline CDR1 reads MNHNS; CDR2 reads SASEGT. CDR3 DNA: TGTGCCAGCAGTGAAGTCCGACAGGGCCGGGGTCAGCCCCAGCATTTT. This encodes CASSEVRQGRGQPQHF.